This T cell receptor beta chain was sequenced in a study of blood T cell repertoires in COVID-19. Study at large: From the United States, Italy and Spain came samples of acute and convalescent COVID-19.

Repertoires were generated with immunoSEQ multiplex PCR, while TCRdb's copy carries only in-frame clones and drops some. The data hold about 280,000 clones, with roughly 86% observed a single time. This clone was seen a handful of times. The CDR3 spans 13 residues. Trimming shortened V by 4 bases and J by 13 bases, and 14 bases separated the two germline ends. The germline CDR1 and CDR2 sequences are MGHRA and YSYEKL. V usage is TRBV4-1 and J usage is TRBJ1-6, with D maybe TRBD1 (5 bases). Sequenced material: peripheral blood. The source of this sequence is a man between 18 and 35 years old with active or convalescent COVID-19. The CDR3 bases are TGCGCCAGCAGCCCACGGGGGGATAGGCCCCTCCACTTT. Residues: CASSPRGDRPLHF.